This entry describes one T cell receptor (beta chain). Unsorted samples relied on 80 million to 95 million PBMCs, which served as the source of genomic DNA. The sample belongs to a study of shared clonotypes between healthy human individuals. About the study: With ages of 18 to 49, the donors were two women and a few men.

After removal of 5 bases from V and 2 bases from J, the junction contained 1 base not matched to a gene. There are 14 residues in the CDR3. Per germline, CDR1 SGHTA and CDR2 FQGNSA. Some clones are missing from TCRdb's copy, which holds only in-frame ones; the method was immunoSEQ multiplex PCR. In the table there are fewer than 700,000 clones, around 78% of which are singletons. The clonotype comes from a woman in her thirties or forties in good health. Some clones in this sample may be carry-over from other donors' samples. Sequencing was done on a sample of PBMCs. The chain recombines TRBV7-2 with TRBJ2-1, with 9 bases identical to TRBD2. The CDR3 spells CASSRLAAYNEQFF. CDR3 coding DNA: TGTGCCAGCAGCCGACTAGCGGCCTACAATGAGCAGTTCTTC.